Below, 18 T cell receptor beta chains from the same sample are listed, as sequenced in a study of blood T cells in healthy people across ages. Together with a sample-barcoded 5' primer, a J-beta primer mix was included in a second PCR lasting about 6 to 11 cycles. One entry per CDR3 protein results from TCRdb running MiXCR on the 5' RACE reads. Of about 1.7 million distinct CDR3 sequences detected, roughly 27% appear once; the ten largest clones hold 7.7%. The sequenced sample was blood. The source is a woman aged 25 to 45 in good health.

This clonotype was counted only a few times. The chain combines TRBV5-1 with TRBJ2-3; 8 nucleotides align to TRBD2. Germline V gene lookup returns CDR1 SGHRS and CDR2 YFSETQ. Unmatched junction bases numbered 8, after V lost 5 bases and J lost 3 bases. This CDR3 is 15 amino acids long. CDR3 sequence: CASRTAGVLTDTQYF. CDR3 nucleotides: TGCGCCAGCAGGACAGCGGGGGTGTTAACAGATACGCAGTATTTT. The full variable domain, rest sourced from reference TRBV5-1 and TRBJ2-3, is KAGVTQTPRYLIKTRGQQVTLSCSPISGHRSVSWYQQTPGQGLQFLFEYFSETQRNKGNFPGRFSGRQFSNSRSEMNVSTLELGDSALYLCASRTAGVLTDTQYFGPGTRLTVL.

In its sample, this clonotype was seen once. The genes are TRBV2 and TRBJ2-1, with D unclear. Deletions cut 4 bases from V and 9 bases from J, with 13 bases between. The germline V gene encodes CDR1 SNHLY and CDR2 FYNNEI. The CDR3 length is 13 residues. In DNA form, the CDR3 reads TGTGCCAGCAGTGTGCTGGAGCGCGGTGAGCAGTTCTTC. Its translation is CASSVLERGEQFF.

The chain recombines TRBV12-3 or TRBV12-4 with TRBJ1-5; 8 nucleotides agree with TRBD1. V lost 7 bases, J lost 4 bases, and 9 bases stayed unmatched. The CDR3 runs 15 residues. The CDR3 nucleotides are TGTGCCAGCAAACCAACAGGGGGTTCGAATCAGCCCCAGCATTTT. This translates into CASKPTGGSNQPQHF.

The chain has TRBV9 and TRBJ2-2; 9 bases match TRBD2. Trimming removed 3 bases from V and 3 bases from J; junction bases left unmatched: 3. This CDR3 is 15 amino acids long. The germline V gene has CDR1 SGDLS and CDR2 YYNGEE. This chain's CDR3 is CASSGSSGDTGELFF. CDR3 sequence (DNA): TGTGCCAGCAGCGGATCTAGCGGGGACACCGGGGAGCTGTTTTTT. Together with reference TRBV9 and TRBJ2-2, the CDR3 gives the full variable domain: DSGVTQTPKHLITATGQRVTLRCSPRSGDLSVYWYQQSLDQGLQFLIQYYNGEERAKGNILERFSAQQFPDLHSELNLSSLELGDSALYFCASSGSSGDTGELFFGEGSRLTVL.

This clonotype came up a few times. This chain links TRBV6-6 with TRBJ2-3; 11 nucleotides align to TRBD2. CDR3 length: 16 amino acids. The germline CDR1 and CDR2 sequences are MNHNY and SVGAGI (reference sequence). The junction had 5 bases not matched to a gene; V was cut back by 2 bases and J by 4 bases. The chain's CDR3 is CASSYIAGGLADTQYF. The CDR3 nucleotides read TGTGCCAGCAGTTACATAGCGGGGGGGCTAGCAGATACGCAGTATTTT.

In this sample, this clonotype turned up many times. V gene TRBV29-1 combines with J gene TRBJ2-5; the D is unclear. CDR3 size: 11 residues. Trimming cost V 2 bases and J 5 bases, with 6 bases left between them. CDR1 and CDR2 (germline): SQVTM, ANQGSEA. In DNA form, the CDR3 reads TGCAGCGTTGAACGAAGGGAGACCCAGTACTTC. Translation: CSVERRETQYF.

This rearrangement joins TRBV7-9 to TRBJ2-3; TRBD2 matches at 8 bases. This CDR3 contains 17 residues. From germline, CDR1 is SEHNR and CDR2 FQNEAQ (reference sequence). V gave up 4 bases and J gave up 4 bases; unmatched junction bases: 13. CDR3 nucleotide sequence: TGTGCCAGCAGCTCCAGGACTAGCCCACCTCCGGCAGATACGCAGTATTTT. It translates to CASSSRTSPPPADTQYF. Filled out from reference TRBV7-9 and TRBJ2-3, the complete variable domain reads DTGVSQNPRHKITKRGQNVTFRCDPISEHNRLYWYRQTLGQGPEFLTYFQNEAQLEKSRLLSDRFSAERPKGSFSTLEIQRTEQGDSAMYLCASSSRTSPPPADTQYFGPGTRLTVL.

This clonotype appeared a few times. V usage is TRBV4-3 and J usage is TRBJ1-1; a possible D gene is TRBD1 (5 bases). The V and J ends lost 0 bases and 7 bases respectively, with 18 bases between them. The CDR3 length is 16 residues. The germline CDR1 and CDR2 sequences are LGHNA and YSLEER. The chain's CDR3 is CASSQDGRQRGGEAFF. CDR3 sequence (DNA): TGCGCCAGCAGCCAAGATGGGAGACAGAGAGGCGGTGAAGCTTTCTTT.

This clonotype has a handful of counts. This rearrangement joins TRBV5-6 to TRBJ2-7; possibly TRBD1 or TRBD2 for D (5 bases each). The CDR3 totals 14 residues. Germline V gives CDR1 SGHDT, CDR2 YYEEEE. V lost 1 base, J lost 5 bases, and 13 bases lay in between. The CDR3 region has the DNA TGTGCCAGCAGCTTGTATGTGAGGGACGACGAGCAGTACTTC. It yields the protein CASSLYVRDDEQYF.

This clonotype was observed a handful of times. The chain carries TRBV6-1 and TRBJ2-7; TRBD1 aligns across 9 bases. The V gene's germline CDR1 is MNHNS and CDR2 SASEGT. The CDR3 runs 14 residues. The V and J ends lost 7 bases and 6 bases, in that order; junction bases with no gene match: 10. This CDR3 is CASKPGQGAREQYF. CDR3 in DNA: TGTGCCAGCAAGCCGGGACAGGGTGCCCGCGAGCAGTACTTC.

Worth noting for this clonotype: One base away lies a much larger clone, so this may be a sequencing read error. The genes are TRBV15 and TRBJ2-7, with a weak D call TRBD2 (5 bases). V was trimmed by 0 bases and J by 10 bases, leaving 16 bases between them. There are 14 residues in the CDR3. Looked up from germline, CDR1 is LNHNV and CDR2 is YYDKDF (reference sequence). CDR3 sequence (DNA): TGTGCCACCAGCAGAGATCGGGGTGCAGAGGCCCAGTACTTC. Translation: CATSRDRGAEAQYF.

This clonotype was seen at least ten times. The chain employs TRBV5-1 and TRBJ2-7; D is ambiguous. This CDR3 spans 12 amino acids. Deletions cut 0 bases from V and 6 bases from J, with 7 bases between. Germline CDR1 reads SGHRS; CDR2 reads YFSETQ. The CDR3 loop reads CASSLGFTEQYF. The DNA of the CDR3 is TGCGCCAGCAGCTTGGGTTTTACCGAGCAGTACTTC. Drawing the rest from reference TRBV5-1 and TRBJ2-7, the complete variable domain is KAGVTQTPRYLIKTRGQQVTLSCSPISGHRSVSWYQQTPGQGLQFLFEYFSETQRNKGNFPGRFSGRQFSNSRSEMNVSTLELGDSALYLCASSLGFTEQYFGPGTRLTVT.

Points on this clonotype: Compared with germline, one end of the junction differs, possibly owing to a read error. The chain employs TRBV7-9 and TRBJ2-5, with TRBD1 matching over 7 bases. The DNA end lines up better with TRBJ2-7; the J call may be wrong. The germline V gene encodes CDR1 SEHNR and CDR2 FQNEAQ (reference sequence). This CDR3 has 15 residues. The CDR3 sequence is CANSLVGTAGYEQYF. In DNA form, the CDR3 reads TGTGCCAACAGCTTAGTCGGGACAGCCGGCTACGAGCAGTACTTC.

This clonotype was detected only a few times. The V gene is TRBV7-2, the J gene TRBJ1-5, with 9 positions matching TRBD1. Germline CDR1 is SGHTA and CDR2 is FQGNSA. This CDR3 comprises 15 residues. V was clipped by 2 bases and J by 7 bases; unmatched bases: 6. The CDR3 nucleotides are TGTGCCAGCAGCTTACCCGGGACAGGGAGGCAGCCCCAGCATTTT. As protein: CASSLPGTGRQPQHF.

This clonotype was found a few times. The V and J genes are TRBV6-1 and TRBJ2-1, with D perhaps TRBD2 (7 bases). Germline V gives CDR1 MNHNS, CDR2 SASEGT. V lost 10 bases, J lost 10 bases, and 26 bases lay in between. The CDR3 runs to 15 residues. CDR3 in DNA: TGTGCCATCGGGGGGCAGGGATACCAGGGGTCCGAGCAGTTCTTC. This codes for CAIGGQGYQGSEQFF.

This clonotype occurred a few times. The chain recombines TRBV4-1 with TRBJ1-5; unclear D gene. The germline gives CDR1 MGHRA, CDR2 YSYEKL. V was cut by 4 bases and J by 4 bases, with 14 bases left in between. The CDR3 covers 15 residues. The CDR3 nucleotides read TGCGCCAGCAGCCGCCTTCCGGGCCTAAATCAGCCCCAGCATTTT. This encodes CASSRLPGLNQPQHF.

This clonotype turned up a few times. V is TRBV5-1 and J is TRBJ1-1; possibly TRBD1 for D (5 bases). The CDR3 totals 14 residues. V was shortened by 0 bases and J by 6 bases, with 12 bases between the two germline ends. CDR1 and CDR2 from the germline V gene are SGHRS and YFSETQ. This CDR3 is CASSLDRPEAEAFF. The DNA for the CDR3 is TGCGCCAGCAGCTTGGACAGGCCCGAGGCTGAAGCTTTCTTT.

This clonotype was detected ten times or more. The V call is TRBV6-5, the J call TRBJ2-1, with TRBD2 matching 13 bases. Trimming took 6 bases from V and 7 from J; bases not matched to a gene: 6. The CDR3 has 15 amino acids. Germline CDR1 is MNHEY and CDR2 is SVGAGI. In nucleotides, the CDR3 is TGTGCCAGCAGCCCCGGACTAGCGGGAGAAAATGAGCAGTTCTTC. Translated: CASSPGLAGENEQFF.